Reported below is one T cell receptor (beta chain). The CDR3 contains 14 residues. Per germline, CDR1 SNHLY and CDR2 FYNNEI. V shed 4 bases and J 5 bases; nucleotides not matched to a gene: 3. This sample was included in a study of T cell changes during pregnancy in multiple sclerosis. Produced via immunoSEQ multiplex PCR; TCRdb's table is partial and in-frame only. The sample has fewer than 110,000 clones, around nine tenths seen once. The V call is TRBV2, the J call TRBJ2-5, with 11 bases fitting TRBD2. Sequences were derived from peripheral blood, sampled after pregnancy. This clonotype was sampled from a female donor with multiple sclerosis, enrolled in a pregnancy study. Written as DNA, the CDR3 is TGTGCCAGCAGTGTAGCGGGGGGGCGGGAGACCCAGTACTTC. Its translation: CASSVAGGRETQYF.